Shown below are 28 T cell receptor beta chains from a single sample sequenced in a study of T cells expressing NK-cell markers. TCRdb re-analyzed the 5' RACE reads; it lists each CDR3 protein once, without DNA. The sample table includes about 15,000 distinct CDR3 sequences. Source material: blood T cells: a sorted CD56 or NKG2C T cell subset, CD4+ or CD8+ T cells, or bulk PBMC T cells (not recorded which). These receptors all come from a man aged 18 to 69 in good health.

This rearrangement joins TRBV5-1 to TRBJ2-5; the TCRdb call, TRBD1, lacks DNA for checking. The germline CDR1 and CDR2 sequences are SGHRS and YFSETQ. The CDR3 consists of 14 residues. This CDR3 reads CASSATGVAETQYF.

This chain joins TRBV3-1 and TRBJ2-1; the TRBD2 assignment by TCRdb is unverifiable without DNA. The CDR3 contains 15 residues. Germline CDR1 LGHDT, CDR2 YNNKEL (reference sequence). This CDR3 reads CASSTTSGRANEQFF.

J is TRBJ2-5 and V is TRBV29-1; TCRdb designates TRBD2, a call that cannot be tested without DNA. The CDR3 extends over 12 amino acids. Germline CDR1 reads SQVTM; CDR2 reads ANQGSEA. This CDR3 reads CSVERESETQYF.

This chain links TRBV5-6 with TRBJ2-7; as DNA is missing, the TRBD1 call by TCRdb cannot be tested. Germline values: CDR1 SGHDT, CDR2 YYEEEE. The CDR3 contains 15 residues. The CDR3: CASSLVQGAIYEQYF.

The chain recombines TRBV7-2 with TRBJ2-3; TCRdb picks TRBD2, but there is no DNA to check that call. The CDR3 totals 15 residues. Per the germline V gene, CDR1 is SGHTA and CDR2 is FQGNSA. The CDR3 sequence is CASSMRGGSSDTQYF.

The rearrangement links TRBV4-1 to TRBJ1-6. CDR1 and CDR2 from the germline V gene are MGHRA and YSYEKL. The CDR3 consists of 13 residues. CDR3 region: CASSQGKGDALHF.

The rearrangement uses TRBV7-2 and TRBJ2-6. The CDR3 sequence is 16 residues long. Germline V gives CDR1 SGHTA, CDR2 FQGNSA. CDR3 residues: CASSLGVFSGANVLTF.

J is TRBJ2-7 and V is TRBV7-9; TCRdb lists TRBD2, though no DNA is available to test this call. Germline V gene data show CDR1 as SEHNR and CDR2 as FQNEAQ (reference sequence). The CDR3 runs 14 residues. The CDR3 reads CASSLPGPLYEQYF.

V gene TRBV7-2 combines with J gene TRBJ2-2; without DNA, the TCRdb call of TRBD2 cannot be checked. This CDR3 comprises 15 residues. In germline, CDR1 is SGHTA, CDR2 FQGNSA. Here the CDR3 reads CASSLDVGGTGELFF.

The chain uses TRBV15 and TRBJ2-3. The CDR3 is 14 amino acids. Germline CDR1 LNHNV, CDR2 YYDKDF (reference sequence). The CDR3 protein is CATSQGRFTDTQYF.

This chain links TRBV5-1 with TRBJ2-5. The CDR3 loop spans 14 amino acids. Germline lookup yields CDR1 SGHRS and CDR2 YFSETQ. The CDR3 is CASSPGLAGETQYF.

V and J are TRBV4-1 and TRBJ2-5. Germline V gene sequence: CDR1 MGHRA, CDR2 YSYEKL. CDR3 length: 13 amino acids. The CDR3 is CASSRMSRETQYF.

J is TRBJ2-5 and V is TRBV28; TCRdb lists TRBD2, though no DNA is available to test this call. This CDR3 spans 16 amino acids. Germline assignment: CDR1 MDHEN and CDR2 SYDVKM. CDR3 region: CASSSRLAANQETQYF. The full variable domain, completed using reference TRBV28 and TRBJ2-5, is DVKVTQSSRYLVKRTGEKVFLECVQDMDHENMFWYRQDPGLGLRLIYFSYDVKMKEKGDIPEGYSVSREKKERFSLILESASTNQTSMYLCASSSRLAANQETQYFGPGTRLLVL.

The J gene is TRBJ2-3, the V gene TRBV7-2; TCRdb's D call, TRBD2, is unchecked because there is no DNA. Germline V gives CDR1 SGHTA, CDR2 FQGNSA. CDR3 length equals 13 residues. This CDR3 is CASSSSTSGGSYF.

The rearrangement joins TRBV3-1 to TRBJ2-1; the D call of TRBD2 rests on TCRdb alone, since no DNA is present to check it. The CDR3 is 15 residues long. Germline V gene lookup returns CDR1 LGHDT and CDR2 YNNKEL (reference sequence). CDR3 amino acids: CASSRGLAGRDEQFF.

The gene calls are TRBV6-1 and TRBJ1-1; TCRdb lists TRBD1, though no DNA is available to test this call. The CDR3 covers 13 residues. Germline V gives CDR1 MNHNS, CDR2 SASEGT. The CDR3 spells CASHGAGGTEAFF.

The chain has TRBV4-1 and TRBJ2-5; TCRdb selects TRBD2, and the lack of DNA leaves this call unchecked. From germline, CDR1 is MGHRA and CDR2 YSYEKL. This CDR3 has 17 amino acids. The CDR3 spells CASSQESSGGPQETQYF.

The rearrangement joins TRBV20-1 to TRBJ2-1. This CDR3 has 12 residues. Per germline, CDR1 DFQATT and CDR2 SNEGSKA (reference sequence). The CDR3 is CSATAQINEQFF.

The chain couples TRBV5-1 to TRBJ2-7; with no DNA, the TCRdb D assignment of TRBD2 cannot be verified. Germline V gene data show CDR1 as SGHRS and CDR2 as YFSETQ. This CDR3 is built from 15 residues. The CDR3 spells CASSLAGTSGNEQYF.

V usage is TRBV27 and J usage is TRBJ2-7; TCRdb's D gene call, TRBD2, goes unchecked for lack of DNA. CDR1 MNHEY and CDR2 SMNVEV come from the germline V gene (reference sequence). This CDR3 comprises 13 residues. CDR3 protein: CASSKGRAYEQYF.

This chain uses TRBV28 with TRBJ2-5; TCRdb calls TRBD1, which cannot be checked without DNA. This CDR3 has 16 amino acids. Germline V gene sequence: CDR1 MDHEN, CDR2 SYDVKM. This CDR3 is CASTPTKGKSRETQYF.

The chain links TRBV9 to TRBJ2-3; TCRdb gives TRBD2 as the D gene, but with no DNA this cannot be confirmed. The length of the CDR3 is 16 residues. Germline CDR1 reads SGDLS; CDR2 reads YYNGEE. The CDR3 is CASSVGLAGGGDTQYF.

This CDR3 is CASSLAGIGSPLHF. V and J are TRBV7-2 and TRBJ1-6. CDR1 is SGHTA, CDR2 FQGNSA, per germline. This CDR3 has 14 residues.

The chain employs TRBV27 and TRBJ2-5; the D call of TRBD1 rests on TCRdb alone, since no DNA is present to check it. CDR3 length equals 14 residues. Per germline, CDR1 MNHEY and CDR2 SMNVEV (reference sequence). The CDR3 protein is CASSHGTHGETQYF.

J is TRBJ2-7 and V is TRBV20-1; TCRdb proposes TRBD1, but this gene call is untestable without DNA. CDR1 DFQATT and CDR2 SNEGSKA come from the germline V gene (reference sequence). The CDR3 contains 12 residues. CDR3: CSASAPSYEQYF.

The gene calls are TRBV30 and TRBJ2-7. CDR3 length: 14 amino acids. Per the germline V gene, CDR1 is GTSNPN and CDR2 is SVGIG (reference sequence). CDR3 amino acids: CAWSDPRRYDEQYF.

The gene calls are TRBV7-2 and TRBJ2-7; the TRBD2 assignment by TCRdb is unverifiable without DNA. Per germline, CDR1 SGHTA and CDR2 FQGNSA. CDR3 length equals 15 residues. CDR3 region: CASSWGLAGAYEQYF.

The CDR3 sequence: CSASGTGVFGANVLTF. The rearrangement uses TRBV20-1 and TRBJ2-6; the TCRdb D gene call, TRBD1, has no DNA to confirm it. Germline V gene sequence: CDR1 DFQATT, CDR2 SNEGSKA (reference sequence). The CDR3 runs to 16 residues.